Following are 29 T cell receptor beta chains from one sample sequenced in a study of human T cells and chemical hapten exposure. As for time point: pre-sensitization, week 0. As for treatment: therapeutic diphenylcyclopropenone sensitization with weekly scalp DPC. TCRdb analysed the RACE reads with MiXCR anew, one entry per CDR3 protein. The sample records about 74,000 distinct CDR3 sequences, approximately 14% being singletons. The specimen was whole blood, collected in connection with sensitization to the hapten diphenylcyclopropenone (DPC). Receptor source: a woman aged 45-65 years with alopecia areata. Some clones in this sample may be carry-over from other donors' samples.

This clonotype has just a few counts. V and J are TRBV10-3 and TRBJ2-7, with D hard to call. CDR1 and CDR2 (germline): ENHRY, SYGVKD. The CDR3 totals 13 residues. Deletions cut 3 bases from V and 6 bases from J, with 12 bases between. The CDR3 here is CAISENSIGEQYF. The CDR3 DNA follows: TGTGCCATCAGTGAAAACTCCATCGGCGAGCAGTACTTC.

The chain couples TRBV7-9 to TRBJ1-1; D ambiguous. This CDR3 comprises 12 residues. Germline CDR1 SEHNR, CDR2 FQNEAQ (reference sequence). V dropped 8 bases and J dropped 0 bases, with 7 bases sitting between them. Here the CDR3 DNA reads TGTGCCAGCGCGGGTATGAACACTGAAGCTTTCTTT. Its protein is CASAGMNTEAFF. The entire variable domain, with the rest obtained from reference TRBV7-9 and TRBJ1-1, is as follows: DTGVSQNPRHKITKRGQNVTFRCDPISEHNRLYWYRQTLGQGPEFLTYFQNEAQLEKSRLLSDRFSAERPKGSFSTLEIQRTEQGDSAMYLCASAGMNTEAFFGQGTRLTVV.

This clonotype was found a few times. This chain uses TRBV11-2 with TRBJ2-3; possibly TRBD2 for D (6 bases). Trimming pared 2 bases from V and 1 base from J, leaving 22 bases between. CDR3 length: 19 amino acids. Germline V gene lookup returns CDR1 SGHAT and CDR2 FQNNGV. CDR3 sequence: CASSLRSPPGRDRTDTQYF. Here the CDR3 DNA reads TGTGCCAGCAGCTTACGATCTCCCCCGGGGCGGGATCGCACAGATACGCAGTATTTT.

This clonotype showed up many times. The chain employs TRBV12-5 and TRBJ2-1; 7 nucleotides match TRBD2. CDR1 is LGHNT and CDR2 is FRNRAP in the germline V gene. This CDR3 is built from 17 residues. V dropped 1 base and J dropped 8; count of bases not matched to a gene: 14. The CDR3 loop reads CASGLASFMGTKHEQFF. CDR3 nucleotide sequence: TGTGCTAGTGGTTTGGCTTCATTTATGGGGACTAAACATGAGCAGTTCTTC.

V and J are TRBV13 and TRBJ2-1; 8 positions agree with TRBD2. CDR3 length: 14 amino acids. Germline assignment: CDR1 PRHDT and CDR2 FYEKMQ (reference sequence). V lost 5 bases and J lost 7; bases outside the gene matches: 7. DNA of the CDR3: TGTGCCAGCAGCAAAGCGGGAGCCGGTAATGAGCAGTTCTTC. This translates into CASSKAGAGNEQFF.

This clonotype showed up many times. V gene TRBV28 combines with J gene TRBJ1-1; D is unresolved. The ends were cut back, 2 bases at V and 4 bases at J, with 17 bases in the middle. From germline, CDR1 is MDHEN and CDR2 SYDVKM. This CDR3 region has 16 residues. The CDR3 region has the DNA TGTGCCAGCAGTTTACCCCCTGGACCCGGGGTCACTGAAGCTTTCTTT. It translates to CASSLPPGPGVTEAFF.

The chain links TRBV19 to TRBJ2-5, with TRBD2 identical over 11 bases. This CDR3 is 17 amino acids long. Trimming at V came to 3 bases and at J to 1 base, leaving 7 bases not matched to a gene. Germline V gene lookup returns CDR1 LNHDA and CDR2 SQIVND (reference sequence). In nucleotides, the CDR3 is TGTGCCAGTAGTATCCTACTAGCGGGAGCGGGCCAAGAGACCCAGTACTTC. Its translation: CASSILLAGAGQETQYF.

This clonotype has only a few counts. The V gene is TRBV25-1, the J gene TRBJ2-7; the match to TRBD1 covers 8 bases. The V segment lost 3 bases and the J segment 4 bases; nucleotides outside the gene matches: 5. The CDR3 sequence is 14 residues long. Per germline, CDR1 MGHDK and CDR2 SYGVNS. DNA for the CDR3: TGTGCCAGCAGTGACCGAACAGGGGGGTACGAGCAGTACTTC. It specifies CASSDRTGGYEQYF.

The chain has TRBV20-1 and TRBJ2-2; D unresolved. Deletions cut 1 base from V and 4 bases from J, with 7 bases between. This CDR3 comprises 13 residues. Germline assignment: CDR1 DFQATT and CDR2 SNEGSKA (reference sequence). CDR3 in amino acids: CSARVAVTGELFF. CDR3 sequence (DNA): TGCAGTGCTAGAGTGGCGGTCACCGGGGAGCTGTTTTTT.

This clonotype showed up many times. This chain joins TRBV12-3 or TRBV12-4 and TRBJ1-2; TRBD1 matches at 8 bases. The CDR3 contains 12 residues. J lost 9 bases, V lost 7 bases, and 7 bases had no gene match. CDR3 loop: CASIWTGKSYTF. As DNA, the CDR3 is TGTGCCAGCATTTGGACAGGGAAAAGCTACACCTTC.

This clonotype has a count of ten or more. The chain has TRBV29-1 and TRBJ1-3, with D uncertain. V lost 3 bases and J lost 2, with 8 bases in between. CDR1 is SQVTM and CDR2 is ANQGSEA in the germline V gene. The CDR3 contains 13 residues. For the CDR3, the DNA is TGCAGCGTTGACCAAAGGGCTGGAAACACCATATATTTT. Its protein is CSVDQRAGNTIYF.

The chain combines TRBV11-2 with TRBJ2-7, with TRBD1 matching 9 bases. J lost 4 bases, V lost 3 bases, and 4 bases had no gene match. From germline, CDR1 is SGHAT and CDR2 FQNNGV. This CDR3 comprises 14 residues. Here the CDR3 reads CASSFDRGTYEQYF. CDR3 in DNA: TGTGCCAGCAGCTTTGACAGGGGGACGTACGAGCAGTACTTC.

This clonotype was seen only a few times. The chain is built from TRBV18 and TRBJ2-1; 7 bases match TRBD1. With 5 bases clipped from V and 4 bases from J, the junction kept 8 bases outside the gene matches. The CDR3 extends over 15 amino acids. The germline gives CDR1 KGHSH, CDR2 LQKENI. The DNA of the CDR3 is TGTGCCAGCTCAAACCGGGACAGCGTTTACAATGAGCAGTTCTTC. Translated: CASSNRDSVYNEQFF.

This clonotype was observed a few times. The chain carries TRBV20-1 and TRBJ2-2, with TRBD2 as a possible D gene (6 bases). CDR1 DFQATT and CDR2 SNEGSKA come from the germline V gene (reference sequence). Trimming removed 1 base from V and 4 bases from J, with 10 bases in between. The CDR3 has 14 amino acids. This CDR3 is CSARVAGLTGELFF. In DNA, the CDR3 is TGCAGTGCTAGAGTTGCGGGGCTCACCGGGGAGCTGTTTTTT.

The gene calls are TRBV14 and TRBJ2-5, with D possibly TRBD1 on 6 matching bases. Germline V gene lookup returns CDR1 SGHDN and CDR2 FVKESK. V was pared by 4 bases and J by 5 bases, with 23 bases between. The CDR3 runs to 17 residues. The CDR3 loop is CASSPTKVSGARETQYF. The CDR3 DNA follows: TGTGCCAGCAGCCCAACAAAAGTTTCAGGGGCGCGCGAGACCCAGTACTTC. Combining the CDR3 with reference TRBV14 and TRBJ2-5 gives the whole variable domain EAGVTQFPSHSVIEKGQTVTLRCDPISGHDNLYWYRRVMGKEIKFLLHFVKESKQDESGMPNNRFLAERTGGTYSTLKVQPAELEDSGVYFCASSPTKVSGARETQYFGPGTRLLVL.

The rearrangement joins TRBV10-3 to TRBJ2-1; D remains unclear. Germline loops: CDR1 ENHRY, CDR2 SYGVKD. With 3 bases removed from V and 6 bases from J, the gap between germline ends came to 6 bases. There are 12 residues in the CDR3. The CDR3, as DNA: TGTGCCATCAGTGATTCTAGCAATGAGCAGTTCTTC. Protein sequence: CAISDSSNEQFF.

The chain's CDR3 is CASSLASPRSDTQYF. In DNA, the CDR3 is TGCGCCAGCAGCTTGGCTAGCCCGCGCTCGGATACGCAGTATTTT. The chain couples TRBV5-1 to TRBJ2-3; the D gene is possibly TRBD2 (5 bases). The ends were cut back, 0 bases at V and 6 bases at J, with 14 bases in the middle. CDR3 length equals 15 residues. Germline values: CDR1 SGHRS, CDR2 YFSETQ.

The V call is TRBV18, the J call TRBJ1-5; D call uncertain. Trimming cost V 6 bases and J 5 bases, with 11 bases left between them. The CDR3 is 13 residues long. The V gene's germline CDR1 is KGHSH and CDR2 LQKENI. CDR3: CASSPTGDQPQHF. In DNA, the CDR3 is TGTGCCAGCTCCCCGACTGGAGATCAGCCCCAGCATTTT.

This clonotype has just one count. This chain links TRBV20-1 with TRBJ1-4; D may be TRBD1 (5 bases). There are 14 residues in the CDR3. The ends were cut back, 1 base at V and 8 bases at J, with 14 bases in the middle. Germline V gives CDR1 DFQATT, CDR2 SNEGSKA (reference sequence). CDR3 amino acids: CSARVPGGEEKLFF. The CDR3 DNA sequence: TGCAGTGCTAGAGTCCCGGGGGGTGAGGAAAAACTGTTTTTT.

The chain employs TRBV27 and TRBJ2-3, with TRBD2 matching over 10 bases. The length of the CDR3 is 18 residues. V lost 5 bases, J lost 0 bases, and 11 bases stayed unmatched. Germline loops: CDR1 MNHEY, CDR2 SMNVEV (reference sequence). The CDR3 is CASSTQKGLATSTDTQYF. In DNA, the CDR3 is TGTGCCAGCAGTACGCAAAAGGGACTAGCGACTAGCACAGATACGCAGTATTTT.

Only a few counts were recorded for this clonotype. The chain carries TRBV7-8 and TRBJ2-2; 9 bases agree with TRBD2. Germline V CDR1 and CDR2: SGHVS, FQNEAQ. The CDR3 sequence is 15 residues long. V lost 4 bases and J lost 7; bases outside the gene matches: 7. CDR3 amino acids: CASSYRGRGGGELFF. The CDR3, as DNA: TGTGCCAGCAGCTACCGCGGGAGGGGCGGCGGGGAGCTGTTTTTT.

This clonotype has at least ten counts. A read error may produce the germline difference seen at one junction end. The J gene is TRBJ2-3, the V gene TRBV24-1; no definite D call. Germline CDR1 and CDR2: KGHDR and SFDVKD. The CDR3 is 12 amino acids. The chain's CDR3 is CATSDYAETQYF. The CDR3 bases are TGTGCCACCAGTGATTATGCAGAGACGCAGTATTTT.

V gene TRBV11-2 combines with J gene TRBJ1-3; D remains ambiguous. Germline V gene data show CDR1 as SGHAT and CDR2 as FQNNGV. CDR3 length equals 15 residues. The V gene lost 4 bases and the J gene lost 0 bases, with 10 bases spanning the gap. The CDR3 region has the DNA TGTGCCAGCAGCTACTATGGAGGCTCTGGAAACACCATATATTTT. This encodes CASSYYGGSGNTIYF.

This clonotype has a handful of counts. The chain employs TRBV7-9 and TRBJ2-3; D uncertain. Trimming left V 5 bases short and J 4 bases short, with 10 bases between. This CDR3 is built from 13 residues. Germline V gives CDR1 SEHNR, CDR2 FQNEAQ (reference sequence). CDR3 amino acids: CASSPPAADTQYF. DNA for the CDR3: TGTGCCAGCAGCCCTCCGGCGGCAGATACGCAGTATTTT.

This sequence joins TRBV6-2 or TRBV6-3 and TRBJ1-2, with D perhaps matching TRBD1 (6 bases). Germline CDR1 reads MNHEY; CDR2 reads SVGEGT. This CDR3 is built from 16 residues. Trimming pared 5 bases from V and 4 bases from J, leaving 20 bases between. CDR3 region: CASSHLPRTGSYGYTF. The CDR3 coding sequence is TGTGCCAGCAGTCACTTACCGCGAACAGGGAGCTATGGCTACACCTTC.

This clonotype appeared a few times. The chain joins TRBV20-1 to TRBJ2-2; D remains ambiguous. In germline, CDR1 is DFQATT, CDR2 SNEGSKA (reference sequence). Trimming stripped 4 bases from V and 2 bases from J, with 2 bases between. This CDR3 spans 11 amino acids. As DNA, the CDR3 is TGCAGTGCTACCAACACCGGGGAGCTGTTTTTT. It encodes CSATNTGELFF.

The CDR3, as DNA: TGTGCCAGCAGTTGGGACGGTAACACTGAAGCTTTCTTT. This codes for CASSWDGNTEAFF. This chain joins TRBV2 and TRBJ1-1, with D maybe TRBD1 (5 bases). Germline CDR1 and CDR2: SNHLY and FYNNEI. V was trimmed by 5 bases and J by 2 bases, leaving 9 bases between them. CDR3 length: 13 amino acids.

The V gene is TRBV10-2, the J gene TRBJ2-1; 8 bases are a match to TRBD1. Germline CDR1 and CDR2: WSHSY and SAAADI. V gave up 6 bases and J gave up 12 bases; unmatched junction bases: 16. The CDR3 sequence is 15 residues long. For the CDR3, the DNA is TGCGCCAGCAGGGAGCCGGGACAGGACTGGTCGGGGCAGTTCTTC. This gives the protein CASREPGQDWSGQFF.

This chain joins TRBV20-1 and TRBJ2-3, with D perhaps TRBD1 (5 bases). CDR3 size: 15 residues. V lost 0 bases to trimming and J lost 3 bases, with 13 bases between them. Looked up from germline, CDR1 is DFQATT and CDR2 is SNEGSKA (reference sequence). CDR3 residues: CSARDRRRQTDTQYF. As DNA, the CDR3 is TGCAGTGCTAGAGATCGACGCCGACAGACAGATACGCAGTATTTT.